These 17 T cell receptor beta chains originate from one sample sequenced in a study of cytomegalovirus exposure and HLA in healthy donors. The PCR was carried out with 60 Vbeta primers and 13 Jbeta primers. Repertoires were generated with immunoSEQ multiplex PCR, while TCRdb's copy carries only in-frame clones and drops some. The profile covers roughly 250,000 clones, with about four fifths appearing a single time and about 0.3% taken by the ten largest. The specimen sequenced was PBMCs. All receptors come from a girl aged 2-15 years in good health and CMV-seronegative.

This clone was seen only a few times. The chain recombines TRBV6-1 with TRBJ2-3, with D maybe TRBD2 (5 bases). The length of the CDR3 is 18 residues. The germline V and J ends were trimmed by 2 bases and 1 base, with 19 bases remaining between them. CDR1 is MNHNS and CDR2 is SASEGT in the germline V gene. CDR3: CASSEPFHGGVGTDTQYF. As DNA, the CDR3 is TGTGCCAGCAGTGAACCCTTCCATGGAGGCGTGGGCACAGATACGCAGTATTTT.

This clone was detected a few times. V usage is TRBV4-2 and J usage is TRBJ2-1, with 7 nucleotides matching TRBD2. The CDR3 spans 16 residues. Germline lookup yields CDR1 LGHNA and CDR2 YNFKEQ. Germline trimming cut 4 bases from V and 2 bases from J; bases unmatched to any gene: 8. CDR3 sequence: CASSLTAGPPYNEQFF. The DNA of the CDR3 is TGTGCCAGCAGCCTTACAGCGGGGCCCCCCTACAATGAGCAGTTCTTC.

Comments on this clone: The junction does not match germline at one end; this may be a read error. The V gene is TRBV20-1, the J gene TRBJ1-2; 7 bases map to TRBD1. The CDR3 length is 11 residues. Germline V gene sequence: CDR1 DFQATT, CDR2 SNEGSKA (reference sequence). CDR3 sequence (DNA): TGCAGTGCCAGAGGACAGGATGGCTACACCTTC. Translated: CSARGQDGYTF.

V is TRBV29-1 and J is TRBJ2-1; 9 positions match TRBD2. V was pared by 7 bases and J by 4 bases, with 11 bases of the junction left unmatched. Germline-derived CDR1 and CDR2 are SQVTM and ANQGSEA. The length of the CDR3 is 15 residues. CDR3 region: CSALGLAGLYNEQFF. CDR3 bases: TGCAGCGCTCTCGGGCTAGCGGGATTATACAATGAGCAGTTCTTC.

The chain has TRBV28 and TRBJ2-7; 7 bases map to TRBD1. Trimming removed 6 bases from V and 3 bases from J; junction bases left unmatched: 5. The germline CDR1 and CDR2 sequences are MDHEN and SYDVKM. The CDR3 is 13 residues long. The chain's CDR3 is CASRRTGNYEQYF. In DNA, the CDR3 is TGTGCCAGCAGGAGGACAGGAAACTACGAGCAGTACTTC.

The chain has TRBV6-5 and TRBJ2-1; 8 bases match TRBD2. Germline V lookup: CDR1 MNHEY, CDR2 SVGAGI. Trimming took 4 bases from V and 4 from J; bases not matched to a gene: 6. The CDR3 covers 15 residues. In nucleotides, the CDR3 is TGTGCCAGCAGTTTTGGCACTAGCGGTTACAATGAGCAGTTCTTC. Translating it yields CASSFGTSGYNEQFF.

This clone was seen a single time. This chain connects TRBV5-4 to TRBJ2-7, with D maybe TRBD2 (6 bases). In germline, CDR1 is SGHNT, CDR2 YYREEE (reference sequence). With 5 bases removed from V and 0 bases from J, the gap between germline ends came to 9 bases. CDR3 length: 13 residues. This chain's CDR3 is CASSTTSSYEQYF. The CDR3 DNA follows: TGTGCCAGCAGTACGACTAGCTCCTACGAGCAGTACTTC.

V and J are TRBV7-8 and TRBJ2-7, with TRBD1 matching over 9 bases. The germline CDR1 and CDR2 sequences are SGHVS and FQNEAQ. V dropped 1 base and J dropped 5; count of bases not matched to a gene: 9. CDR3 length: 16 amino acids. The chain's CDR3 is CASSLVGGQGLHEQYF. DNA for the CDR3: TGTGCCAGCAGCTTAGTAGGGGGACAGGGATTGCACGAGCAGTACTTC.

The genes are TRBV5-1 and TRBJ1-1, with TRBD1 as a possible D gene (5 bases). The germline V gene has CDR1 SGHRS and CDR2 YFSETQ. The CDR3 spans 13 residues. Between the trimmed V and J ends, which lost 7 bases and 5 bases, there was a span of 15 bases. DNA for the CDR3: TGCGCCAGCCACGGGACTCGGGATACTGAAGCTTTCTTT. It is translated as CASHGTRDTEAFF. Full variable domain (outside the CDR3, taken from reference TRBV5-1 and TRBJ1-1): KAGVTQTPRYLIKTRGQQVTLSCSPISGHRSVSWYQQTPGQGLQFLFEYFSETQRNKGNFPGRFSGRQFSNSRSEMNVSTLELGDSALYLCASHGTRDTEAFFGQGTRLTVV.

V is TRBV7-9 and J is TRBJ2-1, with TRBD2 matching over 7 bases. The junction had 18 bases not matched to a gene; V was cut back by 6 bases and J by 7 bases. This CDR3 is built from 17 residues. Germline CDR1 is SEHNR and CDR2 is FQNEAQ (reference sequence). CDR3 protein: CASRPPLPGRELNEQFF. In DNA form, the CDR3 reads TGTGCCAGCAGACCACCTCTACCTGGGCGGGAGTTAAATGAGCAGTTCTTC.

This clone has a single count. V usage is TRBV7-9 and J usage is TRBJ2-3; 8 bases match TRBD1. The CDR3 covers 14 residues. CDR1 is SEHNR and CDR2 is FQNEAQ in the germline V gene (reference sequence). Trimming cost V 5 bases and J 9 bases; bases outside gene matches: 10. The CDR3: CASSPGQDRATQYF. In DNA, the CDR3 is TGTGCCAGCAGCCCCGGACAGGACAGGGCCACGCAGTATTTT.

This clone came up once. V usage is TRBV4-1 and J usage is TRBJ1-1, with D perhaps matching TRBD1 (6 bases). CDR1 is MGHRA, CDR2 YSYEKL, per germline. V lost 5 bases and J lost 3, with 16 bases in between. The CDR3 covers 15 residues. CDR3 sequence (DNA): TGCGCCAGCAGCAGACCCGGGACACTAGACACTGAAGCTTTCTTT. Amino acid sequence: CASSRPGTLDTEAFF.

This clone was counted a few times. The rearrangement links TRBV4-1 to TRBJ1-5; D is uncertain. The CDR3 is made up of 13 amino acids. CDR1 and CDR2 from the germline V gene are MGHRA and YSYEKL. V was cut by 5 bases and J by 6 bases, with 11 bases left in between. This CDR3 reads CASSNGGRQPQHF. CDR3 coding DNA: TGCGCCAGCAGCAACGGAGGGCGTCAGCCCCAGCATTTT.

The V gene is TRBV5-8, the J gene TRBJ1-1; 7 bases map to TRBD1. CDR1 and CDR2 from the germline V gene are SGHTS and YDEGEE. CDR3 length: 15 residues. Unmatched junction bases numbered 5, after V lost 2 bases and J lost 1 base. The CDR3 nucleotides read TGTGCCAGCAGCTTAAGGACAGGAGGGAACACTGAAGCTTTCTTT. Its protein product is CASSLRTGGNTEAFF. Full variable domain (outside the CDR3, taken from reference TRBV5-8 and TRBJ1-1): EAGVTQSPTHLIKTRGQQATLRCSPISGHTSVYWYQQALGLGLQFLLWYDEGEERNRGNFPPRFSGRQFPNYSSELNVNALELEDSALYLCASSLRTGGNTEAFFGQGTRLTVV.

In its sample, this clone was seen a few times. The chain links TRBV5-4 to TRBJ2-1; TRBD2 matches at 9 bases. CDR1 and CDR2 from the germline V gene are SGHNT and YYREEE (reference sequence). The CDR3 consists of 16 residues. V lost 4 bases, J lost 6 bases, and 11 bases stayed unmatched. CDR3 coding DNA: TGTGCCAGCAGCAAGGGAGGGACTAGCATCCCCAATGAGCAGTTCTTC. It encodes CASSKGGTSIPNEQFF.

This clone was counted a few times. This rearrangement joins TRBV2 to TRBJ2-3; weak D call: TRBD1 (5 bases). Between the trimmed V and J ends, which lost 4 bases and 0 bases, there was a span of 11 bases. Germline values: CDR1 SNHLY, CDR2 FYNNEI. This CDR3 comprises 15 residues. CDR3 sequence: CASSGRTISTDTQYF. The CDR3 nucleotides read TGTGCCAGCAGTGGCAGGACAATTAGCACAGATACGCAGTATTTT.

V is TRBV2 and J is TRBJ2-1; 10 bases match TRBD2. Germline loops: CDR1 SNHLY, CDR2 FYNNEI. V shed 8 bases, J shed 15 bases, and the junction held 16 bases outside the gene matches. CDR3 size: 14 residues. As DNA, the CDR3 is TGTGCCAGCGTTAAAACTAGCGGGGAAGGCTGGGGGTTCTTC. Translated, it gives CASVKTSGEGWGFF.